Following are 19 T cell receptor beta chains from one sample sequenced in a study of blood T cell repertoires in COVID-19. Only in-frame clones appear in the TCRdb table, and some are missing; sequencing was by immunoSEQ multiplex PCR. This sample has 93,000 or so clones; under 90% occur once, and the top ten carry under 15%. The specimen sequenced was peripheral blood. The receptors were sampled from a human donor in a cohort sampled during active or convalescent COVID-19.

The rearrangement uses TRBV13 and TRBJ1-6; D is unclear. The ends were cut back, 8 bases at V and 7 bases at J, with 15 bases in the middle. Per germline, CDR1 PRHDT and CDR2 FYEKMQ (reference sequence). The CDR3 runs to 14 residues. CDR3 residues: CASGLWSGNSPLHF. The CDR3 nucleotides read TGTGCCAGCGGGTTGTGGTCGGGGAATTCACCCCTCCACTTT.

This clone was seen only once. This chain uses TRBV11-2 with TRBJ2-2; maybe TRBD2 (6 bases). Germline V gene data show CDR1 as SGHAT and CDR2 as FQNNGV. The CDR3 length is 15 residues. V was clipped by 5 bases and J by 8 bases, with 18 bases between them. Here the CDR3 DNA reads TGTGCCAGCAGCCCGCGGCGGGGCCCAGAGGGGGAGCTGTTTTTT. Amino acid sequence: CASSPRRGPEGELFF.

The J gene is TRBJ1-4, the V gene TRBV7-9; D not resolved. V was trimmed by 8 bases and J by 8 bases, leaving 9 bases between them. CDR1 and CDR2 (germline): SEHNR, FQNEAQ (reference sequence). The CDR3 sequence is 11 residues long. The CDR3 region is CASGLGEKLFF. CDR3 DNA sequence: TGTGCCAGCGGGCTTGGAGAAAAACTGTTTTTT.

The chain joins TRBV7-9 to TRBJ1-1; TRBD1 matches 7 bases. V lost 2 bases and J lost 1; bases outside the gene matches: 4. The CDR3 is made up of 15 amino acids. Germline assignment: CDR1 SEHNR and CDR2 FQNEAQ (reference sequence). The CDR3 DNA is TGTGCCAGCAGCTTATTCAGGACAGGGAACACTGAAGCTTTCTTT. Encoded protein: CASSLFRTGNTEAFF. Using reference TRBV7-9 and TRBJ1-1 for the parts outside the CDR3, the full variable domain is DTGVSQNPRHKITKRGQNVTFRCDPISEHNRLYWYRQTLGQGPEFLTYFQNEAQLEKSRLLSDRFSAERPKGSFSTLEIQRTEQGDSAMYLCASSLFRTGNTEAFFGQGTRLTVV.

The chain has TRBV9 and TRBJ2-5; no clear D. The V end was cut by 0 bases, the J end by 1 base, with 7 bases between. The CDR3 runs to 14 residues. Germline V lookup: CDR1 SGDLS, CDR2 YYNGEE. For the CDR3, the DNA is TGTGCCAGCAGCGTAGGCGGAACCCAAGAGACCCAGTACTTC. This translates into CASSVGGTQETQYF.

The chain employs TRBV5-1 and TRBJ1-3, with 9 bases lining up with TRBD1. Germline trimming cut 4 bases from V and 3 bases from J; bases unmatched to any gene: 2. CDR3 length equals 14 residues. CDR1 SGHRS and CDR2 YFSETQ come from the germline V gene. In DNA form, the CDR3 reads TGCGCCAGCAGCGCGGGACAGGGTGGAAACACCATATATTTT. It codes for CASSAGQGGNTIYF. The whole variable domain, remainder taken from reference TRBV5-1 and TRBJ1-3, is KAGVTQTPRYLIKTRGQQVTLSCSPISGHRSVSWYQQTPGQGLQFLFEYFSETQRNKGNFPGRFSGRQFSNSRSEMNVSTLELGDSALYLCASSAGQGGNTIYFGEGSWLTVV.

This chain uses TRBV6-1 with TRBJ1-2; tentatively, D is TRBD1 (5 bases). The germline V gene encodes CDR1 MNHNS and CDR2 SASEGT. The CDR3 has 17 amino acids. Trimming stripped 3 bases from V and 2 bases from J, with 19 bases between. For the CDR3, the DNA is TGTGCCAGCAGTGATTTCAGGGTTCGGTCGATGAACTATGGCTACACCTTC. It codes for CASSDFRVRSMNYGYTF.

The J gene is TRBJ2-7, the V gene TRBV6-5; D is uncertain. The CDR3 spans 13 residues. Germline V gene lookup returns CDR1 MNHEY and CDR2 SVGAGI. V lost 2 bases, J lost 6 bases, and 11 bases lay in between. In DNA, the CDR3 is TGTGCCAGCAGTTACGTATCCGCCGGCGAGCAGTACTTC. It specifies CASSYVSAGEQYF.

The chain carries TRBV5-8 and TRBJ2-1, with D unresolved. Germline V gives CDR1 SGHTS, CDR2 YDEGEE. The CDR3 has 15 amino acids. V was clipped by 5 bases and J by 0 bases, with 12 bases between them. In nucleotides, the CDR3 is TGTGCCAGCAGTAAAATTGGGCACTCCTACAATGAGCAGTTCTTC. It yields the protein CASSKIGHSYNEQFF.

The chain uses TRBV29-1 and TRBJ1-2; 7 bases match TRBD1. Germline V lookup: CDR1 SQVTM, CDR2 ANQGSEA. This CDR3 has 16 residues. J was trimmed by 5 bases and V by 1 base; bases with no gene match: 13. This CDR3 is CSVEGAFEDRRYGYTF. CDR3 DNA sequence: TGCAGCGTTGAAGGCGCTTTTGAGGACAGGCGGTATGGCTACACCTTC.

The chain employs TRBV11-2 and TRBJ2-1; tentatively, D is TRBD2 (5 bases). The CDR3 loop spans 12 amino acids. Germline loops: CDR1 SGHAT, CDR2 FQNNGV. The V and J ends lost 4 bases and 10 bases respectively, with 11 bases between them. CDR3 in DNA: TGTGCCAGCAGCTCGCTAGCCCAGGAGCAGTTCTTC. Protein product: CASSSLAQEQFF.

The chain links TRBV5-4 to TRBJ1-1; D uncertain. Per germline, CDR1 SGHNT and CDR2 YYREEE (reference sequence). This CDR3 is 12 amino acids long. V dropped 5 bases and J dropped 4 bases, with 9 bases sitting between them. The CDR3 DNA sequence: TGTGCCAGCAGTTCCACTCTCACTGAAGCTTTCTTT. This encodes CASSSTLTEAFF.

The chain is built from TRBV4-3 and TRBJ2-2; 7 bases are a match to TRBD2. Looked up from germline, CDR1 is LGHNA and CDR2 is YSLEER. The V segment lost 4 bases and the J segment 6 bases; nucleotides outside the gene matches: 11. CDR3 length: 16 residues. The DNA for the CDR3 is TGCGCCAGCAGCCCCTCGCTCGGGGGGAAGGCCGGGGAGCTGTTTTTT. Its protein product is CASSPSLGGKAGELFF.

This sequence joins TRBV7-3 and TRBJ2-3; D gene unclear. Germline assignment: CDR1 SGHTA and CDR2 FQGTGA. Trimming left V 10 bases short and J 2 bases short, with 7 bases between. CDR3 length equals 11 residues. The CDR3 here is CATAATDTQYF. The CDR3 bases are TGTGCCACTGCGGCCACAGATACGCAGTATTTT.

This clone was seen just once. V usage is TRBV9 and J usage is TRBJ2-1, with TRBD2 matching 13 bases. Trimming removed 3 bases from V and 2 bases from J; junction bases left unmatched: 2. Germline CDR1 reads SGDLS; CDR2 reads YYNGEE. This CDR3 region has 16 residues. The CDR3 sequence: CASSGTSGGAYNEQFF. The CDR3 region has the DNA TGTGCCAGCAGCGGAACTAGCGGGGGGGCCTACAATGAGCAGTTCTTC.

The chain combines TRBV20-1 with TRBJ2-7, with D possibly matching TRBD2 (5 bases). CDR1 is DFQATT, CDR2 SNEGSKA, per germline (reference sequence). The CDR3 is 11 residues long. V was clipped by 6 bases and J by 4 bases, with 10 bases between them. The CDR3 spells CSAEGEYEQYF. CDR3 nucleotide sequence: TGCAGTGCAGAGGGAGAATACGAGCAGTACTTC.

This clone was recorded only once. The V call is TRBV7-3, the J call TRBJ2-1; D uncertain. V lost 2 bases, J lost 3 bases, and 11 bases lay in between. The CDR3 has 15 amino acids. Looked up from germline, CDR1 is SGHTA and CDR2 is FQGTGA. As DNA, the CDR3 is TGTGCCAGCAGCTTATCCGGAGCACTCTACAATGAGCAGTTCTTC. Amino acid sequence: CASSLSGALYNEQFF. The full variable domain, in which reference TRBV7-3 and TRBJ2-1 provide the parts outside the CDR3, is GAGVSQTPSNKVTEKGKYVELRCDPISGHTALYWYRQSLGQGPEFLIYFQGTGAADDSGLPNDRFFAVRPEGSVSTLKIQRTERGDSAVYLCASSLSGALYNEQFFGPGTRLTVL.

The genes are TRBV5-1 and TRBJ1-1; 7 bases match TRBD1. The CDR3 spans 15 residues. V shed 0 bases, J shed 0 bases, and the junction held 2 bases outside the gene matches. Germline V gives CDR1 SGHRS, CDR2 YFSETQ. CDR3 bases: TGCGCCAGCAGCTTGGTTCAGGGGGTGAACACTGAAGCTTTCTTT. The encoded protein is CASSLVQGVNTEAFF.

This clone was detected a few times. This chain uses TRBV28 with TRBJ1-2; possibly TRBD1 for D (6 bases). The length of the CDR3 is 14 residues. Germline assignment: CDR1 MDHEN and CDR2 SYDVKM. Trimming shortened V by 10 bases and J by 4 bases, and 19 bases separated the two germline ends. CDR3 nucleotides: TGTGCCACAGAAGGGGGGAGGGGGTTCTATGGCTACACCTTC. Protein: CATEGGRGFYGYTF.